A single sample is the source of the 4 T cell receptor beta chains below, sequenced in a study of early T cells in non-severe SARS-CoV-2 infection. TCRdb fed the 5' RACE reads into MiXCR, producing one record per CDR3 protein. The sample has 50,000 to 65,000 distinct CDR3 sequences, around 10% seen once. The source was whole blood, collected at baseline. Source of these receptors: an adult who was a healthcare worker with PCR-confirmed SARS-CoV-2 infection or an uninfected control (not recorded which).

This clonotype showed up just a few times. This chain links TRBV7-9 with TRBJ2-1, with D perhaps assigned TRBD1 or TRBD2 (5 bases each). Trimming took 0 bases from V and 6 from J, leaving 15 bases between them. The CDR3 totals 16 residues. In germline, CDR1 is SEHNR, CDR2 FQNEAQ (reference sequence). The CDR3: CASSLARGLTSNEQFF. The CDR3 DNA reads TGTGCCAGCAGCTTAGCCCGGGGCTTGACTTCCAATGAGCAGTTCTTC.

This clonotype was observed at least ten times. V gene TRBV10-1 combines with J gene TRBJ1-2; D gene ambiguous. CDR3 length: 13 residues. V was pared by 3 bases and J by 4 bases, with 9 bases between. The V gene's germline CDR1 is WNHNN and CDR2 SYGVQD (reference sequence). In nucleotides, the CDR3 is TGCGCCAGCAGTGAAGGGCTTTCCTATGGCTACACCTTC. Residues: CASSEGLSYGYTF.

This clonotype was found a few times. This chain connects TRBV7-6 to TRBJ2-5; 9 bases map to TRBD2. Germline CDR1 reads SGHVS; CDR2 reads FNYEAQ. V shed 1 base, J shed 6 bases, and the junction held 9 bases outside the gene matches. The CDR3 runs to 16 residues. As DNA, the CDR3 is TGTGCCAGCAGCTTAGGAGCGGGGGGCCCTCAGCAGACCCAGTACTTC. This gives the protein CASSLGAGGPQQTQYF.

The rearrangement links TRBV6-2 or TRBV6-3 to TRBJ2-5; TRBD2 agrees at 14 bases. Germline trimming cut 5 bases from V and 5 bases from J; bases unmatched to any gene: 16. The CDR3 spans 19 residues. CDR1 and CDR2 (germline): MNHEY, SVGEGT. Written as DNA, the CDR3 is TGTGCCAGCAGTACCCCCGTTGGACTAGCGGGGGGCCATCGGGAGACCCAGTACTTC. It is translated as CASSTPVGLAGGHRETQYF.